This T cell receptor (beta chain) was identified in a study of T-cell reconstitution after alpha-beta-depleted transplantation in children (dated by TCRdb to about 2016). Concerning the study at large: Using TCR repertoire profiling, the study followed T-cell immune reconstitution in a quantitative way in children after TCRalphabeta/CD19-depleted allogeneic hematopoietic cell transplantation. Study-level results and caveats: About two months after transplant, the apparently early recovery of alphabetaT-cell counts reportedly depended on just several hundred clones that had expanded rapidly and came from non-depleted graft cells. Hyperexpanded clone frequencies declined over subsequent months; after one year, T-cell counts and TCRbeta diversity were mostly attributed to newly produced T cells. In some patients, the high TCRbeta diversity seen at day 60 was put down to recipient T cells and intrathymic progenitors that had survived conditioning.

Remarks on this clonotype: Its antigen specificity is not known. Base qualities are not recorded, but no much larger clone differs from it by a single base.

The treatment or condition label corresponds to: allogeneic hematopoietic cell transplantation with graft depleted of TCRalphabeta T cells and CD19 B cells. The children who served as transplant recipients had been given grafts of TCRalphabeta/CD19-depleted allogeneic hematopoietic cells. Its CDR3 holds 16 amino acids, cysteine through phenylalanine. Only the CDR3 DNA is retained, 48 bases long and in frame from the first base. Compared with germline, V lacks 0 bases and J lacks 4 bases; bases without a gene match: 2. The germline V gene encodes CDR1 LGHNA and CDR2 YSLEER. Library construction relied on PCR. This sample was sequenced with an Illumina HiSeq 2500. TCR library preparation used molecular barcoding, with unique molecular identifiers applied to normalize quantification of the TCRbeta repertoire. TCRdb took the public reads, trimmed them with fastp at Q25, ran MiXCR for clone calling and kept in-frame beta chains. Every CDR3 protein is listed once, alongside the most common genes and DNA of its rows. A total of 100,000 to 150,000 distinct CDR3 sequences appear in this sample, 23% of them only once. The ten biggest clones cover roughly 10% of the sample.

The receptor comes from a male patient aged 2 to 9 who had a stem cell transplant for chronic granulomatous disease, so the T cells may come from the graft donor. This sequence uses TRBV4-3 and TRBJ2-3; 12 bases in the middle match TRBD2. This specimen was PBMCs, mostly from graft donor cells, taken 180 days after TCRalphabeta/CD19-depleted stem cell transplant. The CDR3 region has the sequence CASSQDPSGGADTQYF. The DNA sequence is TGCGCCAGCAGCCAAGATCCTAGCGGGGGGGCAGATACGCAGTATTTT.